Following are 28 T cell receptor beta chains from one sample sequenced in a study of cytomegalovirus exposure and HLA in healthy donors. PCR primers comprised 60 Vbeta and 13 Jbeta primers. Produced via immunoSEQ multiplex PCR; TCRdb's table is partial and in-frame only. The table lists roughly 65,000 clones. The sequenced material came from PBMCs. Every receptor here comes from a boy under 18 in good health and CMV-seronegative.

The chain combines TRBV29-1 with TRBJ1-2; TRBD1 aligns across 9 bases. The CDR3 covers 12 residues. The ends lost 7 bases at V and 8 bases at J; junction bases unmatched: 8. CDR1 and CDR2 from the germline V gene are SQVTM and ANQGSEA. The CDR3 region is CSAGTGKDGYTF. The CDR3, as DNA: TGCAGCGCCGGGACAGGGAAGGACGGCTACACCTTC.

V is TRBV19 and J is TRBJ2-1, with D tentatively TRBD2 (5 bases). V gave up 6 bases and J gave up 0 bases, with 15 bases separating them. The CDR3 is 16 amino acids. Germline V CDR1 and CDR2: LNHDA, SQIVND (reference sequence). CDR3 loop: CASRDQAESSYNEQFF. In nucleotides, the CDR3 is TGTGCCAGTAGAGACCAAGCGGAAAGCTCCTACAATGAGCAGTTCTTC.

The chain links TRBV13 to TRBJ1-5, with TRBD1 as a possible D gene (6 bases). This CDR3 comprises 12 residues. V lost 5 bases and J lost 9, with 11 bases in between. Germline CDR1 is PRHDT and CDR2 is FYEKMQ (reference sequence). DNA for the CDR3: TGTGCCAGCAGCCAGGGGCGGAGGCCCCAGCATTTT. Encoded protein: CASSQGRRPQHF.

The V call is TRBV6-6, the J call TRBJ1-5; unclear D gene. The length of the CDR3 is 16 residues. The germline CDR1 and CDR2 sequences are MNHNY and SVGAGI (reference sequence). Trimming stripped 2 bases from V and 1 base from J, with 12 bases between. CDR3 amino acids: CASSYIPRSSNQPQHF. CDR3 bases: TGTGCCAGCAGTTACATTCCGAGAAGCAGCAATCAGCCCCAGCATTTT.

Points on this clone: Other DNA sequences in this specimen translate into the identical CDR3. The rearrangement links TRBV19 to TRBJ1-5; 11 bases are shared with TRBD1. The CDR3 contains 14 residues. V lost 6 bases to trimming and J lost 4 bases; unmatched junction nucleotides: 2. The germline CDR1 and CDR2 sequences are LNHDA and SQIVND (reference sequence). The CDR3 region has the DNA TGTGCCAGTAGCGGGACAGGGGGAAATCAGCCCCAGCATTTT. The encoded protein is CASSGTGGNQPQHF. Complete variable domain (other parts from reference TRBV19 and TRBJ1-5): DGGITQSPKYLFRKEGQNVTLSCEQNLNHDAMYWYRQDPGQGLRLIYYSQIVNDFQKGDIAEGYSVSREKKESFPLTVTSAQKNPTAFYLCASSGTGGNQPQHFGDGTRLSIL.

This rearrangement joins TRBV19 to TRBJ1-4, with D perhaps matching TRBD1 (6 bases). CDR1 LNHDA and CDR2 SQIVND come from the germline V gene (reference sequence). V lost 8 bases to trimming and J lost 0 bases, with 22 bases between them. This CDR3 is built from 18 residues. CDR3 protein: CASLNLAGQIATNEKLFF. The CDR3 DNA reads TGTGCCAGTCTAAATCTGGCAGGACAGATTGCAACTAATGAAAAACTGTTTTTT. Full variable domain (remainder filled in from reference TRBV19 and TRBJ1-4): DGGITQSPKYLFRKEGQNVTLSCEQNLNHDAMYWYRQDPGQGLRLIYYSQIVNDFQKGDIAEGYSVSREKKESFPLTVTSAQKNPTAFYLCASLNLAGQIATNEKLFFGSGTQLSVL.

CDR3 loop: CASSKPLQEAGGYTF. In nucleotides, the CDR3 is TGTGCCAGCAGCAAACCTCTGCAGGAAGCCGGTGGCTACACCTTC. The V gene is TRBV5-4, the J gene TRBJ1-2; D gene ambiguous. CDR3 length: 15 amino acids. The V and J ends lost 4 bases and 7 bases respectively, with 20 bases between them. Germline V gene sequence: CDR1 SGHNT, CDR2 YYREEE (reference sequence).

The chain employs TRBV13 and TRBJ2-1, with 14 bases matching TRBD2. The junction had 5 bases not matched to a gene; V was cut back by 5 bases and J by 5 bases. Germline CDR1 is PRHDT and CDR2 is FYEKMQ (reference sequence). There are 16 residues in the CDR3. The CDR3 loop reads CASSTTSGGEDNEQFF. For the CDR3, the DNA is TGTGCCAGCAGCACGACTAGCGGGGGGGAAGACAATGAGCAGTTCTTC.

The chain has TRBV5-6 and TRBJ2-5, with 11 bases identical to TRBD2. Germline V gene sequence: CDR1 SGHDT, CDR2 YYEEEE. With 1 base clipped from V and 4 bases from J, the junction kept 0 bases outside the gene matches. The CDR3 totals 14 residues. DNA for the CDR3: TGTGCCAGCAGCTTGACTAGCGGGAGAGAGACCCAGTACTTC. Amino acids: CASSLTSGRETQYF. The full variable domain, its missing parts supplied by reference TRBV5-6 and TRBJ2-5, is DAGVTQSPTHLIKTRGQQVTLRCSPKSGHDTVSWYQQALGQGPQFIFQYYEEEERQRGNFPDRFSGHQFPNYSSELNVNALLLGDSALYLCASSLTSGRETQYFGPGTRLLVL.

The chain joins TRBV7-2 to TRBJ1-5, with D tentatively TRBD1 (5 bases). V shed 3 bases and J shed 4 bases, with 7 bases lying between them. Germline CDR1 is SGHTA and CDR2 is FQGNSA. The CDR3 has 13 amino acids. DNA of the CDR3: TGTGCCAGCAGCTTTGCAGGGAATCAGCCCCAGCATTTT. Translation gives CASSFAGNQPQHF. Filled out from reference TRBV7-2 and TRBJ1-5, the complete variable domain reads GAGVSQSPSNKVTEKGKDVELRCDPISGHTALYWYRQSLGQGLEFLIYFQGNSAPDKSGLPSDRFSAERTGGSVSTLTIQRTQQEDSAVYLCASSFAGNQPQHFGDGTRLSIL.

V and J are TRBV27 and TRBJ2-1, with TRBD2 matching 11 bases. Germline lookup yields CDR1 MNHEY and CDR2 SMNVEV (reference sequence). The CDR3 is made up of 15 amino acids. With 4 bases clipped from V and 6 bases from J, the junction kept 5 bases outside the gene matches. The CDR3 nucleotides are TGTGCCAGCAGTTACGTGCTAGCGGGGGGCAATGAGCAGTTCTTC. Translating gives CASSYVLAGGNEQFF.

The CDR3 bases are TGTGCCAGCAGCTTGGAAGGCAGGTTGATTAATTCACCCCTCCACTTT. Its protein product is CASSLEGRLINSPLHF. The rearrangement links TRBV5-6 to TRBJ1-6; D not resolved. V was shortened by 0 bases and J by 6 bases, with 13 bases between the two germline ends. Germline CDR1 is SGHDT and CDR2 is YYEEEE. The CDR3 sequence is 16 residues long.

This chain's CDR3 is CASSRGQLGGNSPLHF. The CDR3, as DNA: TGCGCCAGCAGCCGGGGACAGCTGGGCGGGAATTCACCCCTCCACTTT. The chain is built from TRBV4-1 and TRBJ1-6; 7 bases align to TRBD1. Unmatched junction bases numbered 10, after V lost 4 bases and J lost 7 bases. CDR1 and CDR2 (germline): MGHRA, YSYEKL. The CDR3 consists of 16 residues.

The V and J genes are TRBV27 and TRBJ1-3, with TRBD1 matching 8 bases. Trimming at V came to 1 base and at J to 4 bases, leaving 3 bases not matched to a gene. The CDR3 spans 15 residues. From germline, CDR1 is MNHEY and CDR2 SMNVEV (reference sequence). The CDR3 reads CASSLYRGTGNTIYF. CDR3 DNA sequence: TGTGCCAGCAGTTTATACAGGGGGACGGGAAACACCATATATTTT.

The rearrangement uses TRBV9 and TRBJ1-2; possibly TRBD1 for D (5 bases). The ends were cut back, 3 bases at V and 4 bases at J, with 16 bases in the middle. CDR1 is SGDLS, CDR2 YYNGEE, per germline. The CDR3 totals 15 residues. CDR3 DNA: TGTGCCAGCAGCGCTCAGGGCATCCTGGCCTATGGCTACACCTTC. Its translation: CASSAQGILAYGYTF.

This chain links TRBV13 with TRBJ2-7, with TRBD2 as a possible D gene (5 bases). CDR3 length: 11 residues. V was cut by 5 bases and J by 7 bases, with 9 bases left in between. The germline V gene encodes CDR1 PRHDT and CDR2 FYEKMQ (reference sequence). The CDR3 here is CASSLQREQYF. CDR3 in DNA: TGTGCCAGCAGCCTCCAGCGGGAGCAGTACTTC.

J is TRBJ1-2 and V is TRBV7-9, with TRBD1 identical over 9 bases. Germline V CDR1 and CDR2: SEHNR, FQNEAQ (reference sequence). This CDR3 has 14 residues. V dropped 3 bases and J dropped 8; count of bases not matched to a gene: 7. CDR3 sequence reads: CASSFTGGDGGYTF. In DNA, the CDR3 is TGTGCCAGCAGCTTCACAGGGGGCGATGGAGGCTACACCTTC.

The chain links TRBV11-2 to TRBJ1-5; 9 bases agree with TRBD1. The ends lost 5 bases at V and 0 bases at J; junction bases unmatched: 2. The CDR3 is made up of 15 amino acids. Germline V gives CDR1 SGHAT, CDR2 FQNNGV. This CDR3 reads CASSRTGDSNQPQHF. CDR3 DNA: TGTGCCAGCAGCCGGACAGGGGATAGCAATCAGCCCCAGCATTTT.

The CDR3 nucleotides are TGTGCCAGCAGCTCGGGACAGGGGAGCACCGGGGAGCTGTTTTTT. Protein sequence: CASSSGQGSTGELFF. V is TRBV7-9 and J is TRBJ2-2, with TRBD1 matching over 10 bases. CDR1 and CDR2 from the germline V gene are SEHNR and FQNEAQ (reference sequence). The CDR3 totals 15 residues. J lost 4 bases, V lost 4 bases, and 3 bases had no gene match.

The rearrangement uses TRBV7-6 and TRBJ1-6; no clear D gene. CDR1 SGHVS and CDR2 FNYEAQ come from the germline V gene. V was cut by 1 base and J by 10 bases, with 8 bases left in between. The CDR3 contains 13 residues. CDR3 in amino acids: CASSLEQKSPLHF. The CDR3 nucleotides read TGTGCCAGCAGCTTAGAACAGAAATCACCCCTCCACTTT.

The chain employs TRBV30 and TRBJ1-3; no firm D call. Germline CDR1 is GTSNPN and CDR2 is SVGIG (reference sequence). The CDR3 runs to 12 residues. V lost 2 bases and J 8 bases, leaving 10 bases between the germline ends. The CDR3 nucleotides are TGTGCCTGGAGTCCCCTCGAGGACACCATATATTTT. Its translation: CAWSPLEDTIYF. Together with reference TRBV30 and TRBJ1-3, the CDR3 gives the full variable domain: SQTIHQWPATLVQPVGSPLSLECTVEGTSNPNLYWYRQAAGRGLQLLFYSVGIGQISSEVPQNLSASRPQDRQFILSSKKLLLSDSGFYLCAWSPLEDTIYFGEGSWLTVV.

The chain combines TRBV5-8 with TRBJ2-7, with D unclear. V was cut by 1 base and J by 3 bases, with 11 bases left in between. Germline CDR1 SGHTS, CDR2 YDEGEE. This CDR3 spans 14 amino acids. The CDR3 reads CASSLKHSNYEQYF. The DNA of the CDR3 is TGTGCCAGCAGCTTGAAGCACTCAAACTACGAGCAGTACTTC.

This chain connects TRBV6-5 to TRBJ2-1; 7 bases fit TRBD2. V lost 0 bases to trimming and J lost 9 bases; unmatched junction nucleotides: 5. Germline CDR1 MNHEY, CDR2 SVGAGI. The CDR3 loop spans 14 amino acids. This CDR3 is CASSYSGTNGEQFF. The CDR3 DNA sequence: TGTGCCAGCAGTTACTCGGGGACTAATGGTGAGCAGTTCTTC.

The V and J genes are TRBV5-1 and TRBJ1-1, with D possibly being TRBD1 (6 bases). This CDR3 contains 14 residues. V gave up 3 bases and J gave up 4 bases, with 13 bases separating them. The V gene's germline CDR1 is SGHRS and CDR2 YFSETQ. This CDR3 is CASSSGHPSTEAFF. CDR3 nucleotides: TGCGCCAGCAGCTCGGGACACCCCAGCACTGAAGCTTTCTTT.

Here the CDR3 DNA reads TGTGCCACCAGCGTCAGGGACAGGGAAACGTATGGCTACACCTTC. Translating it yields CATSVRDRETYGYTF. The chain is built from TRBV15 and TRBJ1-2; 9 nucleotides align to TRBD1. The V gene's germline CDR1 is LNHNV and CDR2 YYDKDF (reference sequence). The length of the CDR3 is 15 residues. The V gene end was trimmed by 5 bases and the J gene end by 5 bases; junction bases not matched to a gene: 9. Full variable domain (outside the CDR3, taken from reference TRBV15 and TRBJ1-2): DAMVIQNPRYQVTQFGKPVTLSCSQTLNHNVMYWYQQKSSQAPKLLFHYYDKDFNNEADTPDNFQSRRPNTSFCFLDIRSPGLGDTAMYLCATSVRDRETYGYTFGSGTRLTVV.

CDR3 loop: CASRLDSGFADTQYF. The DNA of the CDR3 is TGTGCCAGCAGACTGGACAGTGGGTTCGCAGATACGCAGTATTTT. The rearrangement joins TRBV6-5 to TRBJ2-3; D perhaps matches TRBD1 (6 bases). Germline V gives CDR1 MNHEY, CDR2 SVGAGI. The V end lost 6 bases, the J end lost 4 bases, and 17 bases lay between the germline ends. The CDR3 is made up of 15 amino acids.

The chain employs TRBV6-1 and TRBJ2-2, with 11 bases identical to TRBD2. V lost 2 bases and J lost 6; bases outside the gene matches: 11. The CDR3 has 18 residues. Germline CDR1 MNHNS, CDR2 SASEGT. The CDR3 nucleotides are TGTGCCAGCAGTGAATTGGTTAGCGGGGGGGCGGAGGCCGGGGAGCTGTTTTTT. Translation gives CASSELVSGGAEAGELFF.

The chain couples TRBV9 to TRBJ1-5, with D possibly matching TRBD1 (5 bases). The CDR3 totals 14 residues. The V gene lost 2 bases and the J gene lost 4 bases, with 10 bases spanning the gap. Looked up from germline, CDR1 is SGDLS and CDR2 is YYNGEE. The CDR3 here is CASSVGGMNQPQHF. CDR3 sequence (DNA): TGTGCCAGCAGCGTGGGGGGGATGAATCAGCCCCAGCATTTT.